Below, 10 T cell receptor beta chains from the same sample are listed, as sequenced in a study of regulatory T cells in long-lasting Graves disease. Building of the TCR beta libraries involved iRepertoire HTBI primers and Arm-PCR of CDR3 regions. TCRdb ran MiXCR on the multiplex PCR reads and lists one entry per CDR3 protein. Among around 460,000 distinct CDR3 sequences listed, 14% were seen once. Specified time point: newly diagnosed GD, antithyroid drugs for less than 3 months. Isolated PBMC RNA provided the starting material for the TCR library. These data were also filed under a second study, of T cells in Graves' hyperthyroidism and ophthalmopathy.

Sequenced here: peripheral blood mononuclear cells (PBMCs), sampled at new diagnosis, from a patient treated with antithyroid drugs. The receptors derive from a woman between 45 and 65 years old with Graves disease.

The rearrangement joins TRBV10-3 to TRBJ1-2; perhaps TRBD1 as D (6 bases). The germline CDR1 and CDR2 sequences are ENHRY and SYGVKD. Trimming stripped 9 bases from V and 0 bases from J, with 11 bases between. This CDR3 contains 13 residues. The CDR3 loop is CAITTGANYGYTF. CDR3 sequence (DNA): TGTGCCATTACGACAGGAGCTAACTATGGCTACACCTTC.

The chain joins TRBV12-3 or TRBV12-4 to TRBJ2-3; D call uncertain. The CDR3 runs to 14 residues. Trimming cost V 1 base and J 8 bases, with 13 bases left between them. The CDR3 reads CASSLDPRSGTQYF. The CDR3 bases are TGTGCCAGCAGTTTAGACCCGCGGTCGGGTACGCAGTATTTT.

This clonotype was detected ten times or more. V and J are TRBV5-1 and TRBJ2-1; 9 bases match TRBD2. V was clipped by 0 bases and J by 8 bases; unmatched bases: 12. Germline CDR1 is SGHRS and CDR2 is YFSETQ. This CDR3 contains 17 residues. Written as DNA, the CDR3 is TGCGCCAGCAGCTTGGCCTCGTCTAGCGGGACCCTAGATGAGCAGTTCTTC. Its protein product is CASSLASSSGTLDEQFF. Variable domain in full (rest from reference TRBV5-1 and TRBJ2-1): KAGVTQTPRYLIKTRGQQVTLSCSPISGHRSVSWYQQTPGQGLQFLFEYFSETQRNKGNFPGRFSGRQFSNSRSEMNVSTLELGDSALYLCASSLASSSGTLDEQFFGPGTRLTVL.

This clonotype appeared many times. V and J are TRBV5-1 and TRBJ2-1; TRBD2 matches at 10 bases. Germline assignment: CDR1 SGHRS and CDR2 YFSETQ. V trimming: 4 bases; J trimming: 3 bases; junction bases outside the gene matches: 4. CDR3 size: 15 residues. The CDR3 region is CASSITSGNYNEQFF. The DNA of the CDR3 is TGCGCCAGCAGCATTACTAGCGGGAACTACAATGAGCAGTTCTTC.

The gene calls are TRBV7-9 and TRBJ2-1, with 10 bases that match TRBD2. The junction had 13 bases not matched to a gene; V was cut back by 2 bases and J by 9 bases. The CDR3 extends over 17 amino acids. CDR1 and CDR2 (germline): SEHNR, FQNEAQ (reference sequence). The CDR3 nucleotides are TGTGCCAGCAGCTTAACCTCCCGGCCTAGCGGGAGTGTTGAGCAGTTCTTC. It translates to CASSLTSRPSGSVEQFF. The full variable domain, its missing parts supplied by reference TRBV7-9 and TRBJ2-1, is DTGVSQNPRHKITKRGQNVTFRCDPISEHNRLYWYRQTLGQGPEFLTYFQNEAQLEKSRLLSDRFSAERPKGSFSTLEIQRTEQGDSAMYLCASSLTSRPSGSVEQFFGPGTRLTVL.

This clonotype has just a few counts. The chain combines TRBV3-1 with TRBJ1-3, with D unclear. V gave up 0 bases and J gave up 7 bases, with 10 bases separating them. Germline V gene sequence: CDR1 LGHDT, CDR2 YNNKEL (reference sequence). This CDR3 spans 14 amino acids. The CDR3 loop is CASSQDLLPNTIYF. As DNA, the CDR3 is TGTGCCAGCAGCCAAGATCTTTTACCCAACACCATATATTTT. Complete variable domain (other parts from reference TRBV3-1 and TRBJ1-3): DTAVSQTPKYLVTQMGNDKSIKCEQNLGHDTMYWYKQDSKKFLKIMFSYNNKELIINETVPNRFSPKSPDKAHLNLHINSLELGDSAVYFCASSQDLLPNTIYFGEGSWLTVV.

This clonotype was found many times. This chain connects TRBV20-1 to TRBJ2-1; 12 nucleotides line up with TRBD2. Per the germline V gene, CDR1 is DFQATT and CDR2 is SNEGSKA (reference sequence). V shed 2 bases and J 5 bases; nucleotides not matched to a gene: 4. The length of the CDR3 is 15 residues. The CDR3 reads CSARIRTSGNNEQFF. CDR3 coding DNA: TGCAGTGCTAGAATTAGGACTAGCGGGAACAATGAGCAGTTCTTC.

At least ten counts were recorded for this clonotype. The chain recombines TRBV28 with TRBJ1-1, with D perhaps TRBD1 (5 bases). Germline V gene data show CDR1 as MDHEN and CDR2 as SYDVKM. The CDR3 extends over 12 amino acids. The V and J ends lost 6 bases and 4 bases respectively, with 9 bases between them. The CDR3 coding sequence is TGTGCCAGCAGATCCCAGGGCACTGAAGCTTTCTTT. Translation gives CASRSQGTEAFF.

A few counts support this clonotype. The chain couples TRBV7-9 to TRBJ1-1; unclear D gene. Germline V lookup: CDR1 SEHNR, CDR2 FQNEAQ (reference sequence). This CDR3 region has 11 residues. The ends were cut back, 4 bases at V and 10 bases at J, with 10 bases in the middle. For the CDR3, the DNA is TGTGCCAGCAGCTCGACATCGGGAGCTTTCTTT. This gives the protein CASSSTSGAFF.

This clonotype was seen only a few times. The rearrangement links TRBV7-9 to TRBJ2-7; possible D gene TRBD1, 6 bases. From germline, CDR1 is SEHNR and CDR2 FQNEAQ (reference sequence). The V gene lost 8 bases and the J gene lost 2 bases, with 13 bases spanning the gap. This CDR3 contains 13 residues. CDR3 loop: CASGEGVAYEQYF. CDR3 nucleotide sequence: TGTGCCAGCGGAGAGGGGGTGGCCTACGAGCAGTACTTC. Looking up the rest from reference TRBV7-9 and TRBJ2-7 gives the full variable domain: DTGVSQNPRHKITKRGQNVTFRCDPISEHNRLYWYRQTLGQGPEFLTYFQNEAQLEKSRLLSDRFSAERPKGSFSTLEIQRTEQGDSAMYLCASGEGVAYEQYFGPGTRLTVT.